A selection of T cell receptor beta chains follows, all from one sample in a study of beta chain features in type 1 diabetes. Measured with immunoSEQ multiplex PCR; TCRdb has only the in-frame clones, and not every one. The repertoire holds about 370,000 clones, with around 9.6% as singletons. Sequencing input: central memory CD4+ T cells from blood. These receptors all come from a young man with type 1 diabetes. CDR3s include the opening cysteine and the closing phenylalanine or tryptophan. The D gene is left open where the match is weak. Size is omitted from some rows. Given values are once, few, many or a class for expanded clones.

size: NA
V: TRBV7-6
D: NA
J: TRBJ2-7
CDR3: CASSSIQGRSTYEQYF
DNA: TGTGCCAGCAGCTCGATCCAGGGAAGGTCAACCTACGAGCAGTACTTC

size: few
V: TRBV19
D: NA
J: TRBJ1-2
CDR3: CASSPPDKPWGYTF
DNA: TGTGCCAGTAGTCCCCCGGACAAGCCGTGGGGCTACACCTTC

size: NA
V: TRBV6-1
D: NA
J: TRBJ2-5
CDR3: CASSETFLETQYF
DNA: TGTGCCAGCAGTGAAACTTTTCTAGAGACCCAGTACTTC

size: few
V: TRBV5-1
D: TRBD1
J: TRBJ2-1
CDR3: CASSGTDLHNEQFF
DNA: TGCGCCAGCAGTGGGACAGACCTTCACAATGAGCAGTTCTTC

size: few
V: TRBV7-2
D: TRBD1
J: TRBJ1-2
CDR3: CASSLTGSGSGYTF
DNA: TGTGCCAGCAGCTTGACAGGGTCGGGGTCTGGCTACACCTTC

size: NA
V: TRBV6-1
D: NA
J: TRBJ1-2
CDR3: CASSFSLNYGYTF
DNA: TGTGCCAGCAGTTTTTCGTTGAACTATGGCTACACCTTC

size: many
V: TRBV6-5
D: NA
J: TRBJ2-6
CDR3: CASRPSSGANVLTF
DNA: TGTGCCAGCAGGCCGAGCTCTGGGGCCAACGTCCTGACTTTC

size: few
V: TRBV10-2
D: NA
J: TRBJ1-1
CDR3: CASSEQGSTEAFF
DNA: TGCGCCAGCAGTGAGCAGGGCTCCACTGAAGCTTTCTTT

size: NA
V: TRBV5-6
D: NA
J: TRBJ2-4
CDR3: CASSLPQLNIQYF
DNA: TGTGCCAGCAGCCTACCGCAATTAAACATTCAGTACTTC

size: NA
V: TRBV29-1
D: NA
J: TRBJ2-3
CDR3: CSVGEYTDTQYF
DNA: TGCAGCGTTGGTGAATACACAGATACGCAGTATTTT

size: NA
V: TRBV11-3
D: NA
J: TRBJ2-7
CDR3: CASSLGGGLGEQYF
DNA: TGTGCCAGCAGCTTAGGCGGAGGATTGGGCGAGCAGTACTTC

size: many
V: TRBV5-4
D: NA
J: TRBJ2-7
CDR3: CASSPSPSESSYEQYF
DNA: TGTGCCAGCAGCCCGTCTCCTAGCGAAAGCTCCTACGAGCAGTACTTC

size: few
V: TRBV5-1
D: TRBD2
J: TRBJ2-3
CDR3: CASSFTSGASTDTQYF
DNA: TGCGCCAGCAGCTTTACTAGCGGGGCTAGCACAGATACGCAGTATTTT

size: few
V: TRBV12-5
D: TRBD1
J: TRBJ2-5
CDR3: CASAPGGTGGKAQYF
DNA: TGTGCTAGTGCCCCTGGGGGGACAGGGGGCAAGGCCCAGTACTTC

size: few
V: TRBV11-2
D: NA
J: TRBJ2-5
CDR3: CASSSRTQETQYF
DNA: TGTGCCAGCAGCTCCCGGACTCAGGAGACCCAGTACTTC

size: few
V: TRBV18
D: TRBD1
J: TRBJ1-1
CDR3: CASSGDRAGITEAFF
DNA: TGTGCCAGCTCGGGGGACAGGGCTGGAATAACTGAAGCTTTCTTT

size: few
V: TRBV5-1
D: NA
J: TRBJ2-7
CDR3: CASTKDGSSSYEQYF
DNA: TGCGCCAGCACAAAGGACGGCAGTAGCTCCTACGAGCAGTACTTC

size: NA
V: TRBV6-5
D: NA
J: TRBJ2-7
CDR3: CASSEMGRNYEQYF
DNA: TGTGCCAGCAGTGAAATGGGAAGAAACTACGAGCAGTACTTC

size: few
V: TRBV7-2
D: TRBD2
J: TRBJ2-2
CDR3: CASSPWRTSAGELFF
DNA: TGTGCCAGCAGCCCCTGGCGGACTAGCGCCGGGGAGCTGTTTTTT

size: few
V: TRBV4-1
D: NA
J: TRBJ2-4
CDR3: CASSQDQGNIQYF
DNA: TGCGCCAGCAGCCAAGATCAGGGGAACATTCAGTACTTC

size: NA
V: TRBV11-2
D: NA
J: TRBJ2-1
CDR3: CASSLALRVFYNEQFF
DNA: TGTGCCAGCAGCTTAGCTCTCCGAGTCTTCTACAATGAGCAGTTCTTC

size: NA
V: TRBV6-6
D: TRBD1
J: TRBJ1-1
CDR3: CASRNAHRGIPEAFF
DNA: TGTGCCAGCAGAAACGCCCACAGGGGAATCCCTGAAGCTTTCTTT

size: NA
V: TRBV28
D: NA
J: TRBJ1-5
CDR3: CASSLLLGGNQPQHF
DNA: TGTGCCAGCAGTTTATTGTTAGGAGGCAATCAGCCCCAGCATTTT

size: many
V: TRBV5-4
D: TRBD2
J: TRBJ2-7
CDR3: CASSTGLAGDHEQYF
DNA: TGTGCCAGCAGCACCGGACTAGCGGGAGACCACGAGCAGTACTTC

size: few
V: TRBV5-1
D: TRBD2
J: TRBJ2-1
CDR3: CASSPGGGSVYNEQFF
DNA: TGCGCCAGCAGCCCAGGCGGCGGGAGTGTTTACAATGAGCAGTTCTTC

size: few
V: TRBV28
D: TRBD1
J: TRBJ1-5
CDR3: CASSILGTGVQPQHF
DNA: TGTGCCAGCAGTATCCTTGGGACAGGGGTTCAGCCCCAGCATTTT

size: NA
V: TRBV12-2
D: NA
J: TRBJ2-7
CDR3: CASRLGRELSYEQYF
DNA: TGTGCAAGTCGCTTAGGGCGGGAGCTGAGCTACGAGCAGTACTTC

size: few
V: TRBV11-2
D: NA
J: TRBJ1-2
CDR3: CASSPGVENYGYTF
DNA: TGTGCCAGCAGCCCAGGGGTGGAAAACTATGGCTACACCTTC

size: few
V: TRBV18
D: TRBD2
J: TRBJ2-3
CDR3: CASSTTSVDTQYF
DNA: TGTGCCAGCTCAACCACTAGCGTAGATACGCAGTATTTT

size: NA
V: TRBV5-4
D: TRBD1
J: TRBJ2-3
CDR3: CASSFYNRGEDTDTQYF
DNA: TGTGCCAGCAGCTTCTATAACAGGGGGGAAGACACAGATACGCAGTATTTT

size: NA
V: TRBV5-1
D: TRBD1
J: TRBJ2-6
CDR3: CASSGGQGDVSVLTF
DNA: TGCGCCAGCAGCGGCGGACAGGGGGACGTGAGCGTCCTGACTTTC

size: NA
V: TRBV27
D: TRBD2
J: TRBJ2-5
CDR3: CASSLGGRAYETQYF
DNA: TGTGCCAGCAGTTTAGGAGGGAGGGCCTATGAGACCCAGTACTTC

size: few
V: TRBV19
D: NA
J: TRBJ1-5
CDR3: CASSMESSSQPQHF
DNA: TGTGCCAGTAGTATGGAATCAAGCAGTCAGCCCCAGCATTTT

size: few
V: TRBV28
D: NA
J: TRBJ2-7
CDR3: CASSEGGYEQYF
DNA: TGTGCCAGCAGTGAAGGGGGCTACGAGCAGTACTTC

size: NA
V: TRBV5-6
D: TRBD1
J: TRBJ1-2
CDR3: CASSLGQEGHGYTF
DNA: TGTGCCAGCAGCCTTGGACAGGAAGGGCATGGCTACACCTTC

size: few
V: TRBV7-9
D: NA
J: TRBJ1-5
CDR3: CASSPAITGHSNQPQHF
DNA: TGTGCCAGCAGCCCGGCTATTACGGGCCATAGCAATCAGCCCCAGCATTTT

size: NA
V: TRBV4-2
D: NA
J: TRBJ2-2
CDR3: CASSRLSEPGGGELFF
DNA: TGTGCCAGCAGCCGCCTGAGTGAGCCAGGTGGAGGGGAGCTGTTTTTT

size: few
V: TRBV27
D: NA
J: TRBJ2-7
CDR3: CASRRDSQSSYEQYF
DNA: TGTGCCAGCAGGCGTGACTCACAATCCTCCTACGAGCAGTACTTC

size: few
V: TRBV7-2
D: NA
J: TRBJ1-3
CDR3: CASSLELPGGNGNTIYF
DNA: TGTGCCAGCAGCTTAGAGCTTCCGGGGGGGAATGGAAACACCATATATTTT

size: NA
V: TRBV4-1
D: TRBD1
J: TRBJ1-1
CDR3: CASTRTGENTEAFF
DNA: TGCGCCAGCACCCGGACAGGAGAGAACACTGAAGCTTTCTTT

size: few
V: TRBV28
D: TRBD2
J: TRBJ2-7
CDR3: CASSLGTRDYEQYF
DNA: TGTGCCAGCAGTTTGGGGACTAGGGATTACGAGCAGTACTTC

size: NA
V: TRBV14
D: NA
J: TRBJ1-2
CDR3: CASSATMVGYTF
DNA: TGTGCCAGCAGCGCGACGATGGTTGGCTACACCTTC

size: NA
V: TRBV7-9
D: TRBD2
J: TRBJ2-3
CDR3: CASSLGLEVDTQYF
DNA: TGTGCCAGCAGCTTGGGACTAGAAGTAGATACGCAGTATTTT

size: few
V: TRBV21-1
D: NA
J: TRBJ2-5
CDR3: CASSKVTSGRSQQETQYF
DNA: TGTGCCAGCAGCAAAGTCACTAGCGGGAGGTCCCAACAAGAGACCCAGTACTTC

size: many
V: TRBV2
D: TRBD2
J: TRBJ2-5
CDR3: CASSTGLAGEGTQYF
DNA: TGTGCCAGCAGTACCGGGCTAGCGGGAGAGGGGACCCAGTACTTC

size: NA
V: TRBV9
D: NA
J: TRBJ2-5
CDR3: CASSVEVGMETQYF
DNA: TGTGCCAGCAGCGTAGAGGTCGGGATGGAGACCCAGTACTTC

size: NA
V: TRBV18
D: NA
J: TRBJ2-2
CDR3: CASSPGRGELFF
DNA: TGTGCCAGCTCACCAGGAAGGGGGGAGCTGTTTTTT

size: NA
V: TRBV7-3
D: NA
J: TRBJ2-4
CDR3: CASSLVTGGGRLYF
DNA: TGTGCCAGCAGCTTAGTAACGGGCGGAGGAAGACTGTACTTC

size: NA
V: TRBV6-5
D: TRBD1
J: TRBJ2-1
CDR3: CASIGTGAYNEQFF
DNA: TGTGCCAGCATCGGGACAGGGGCCTACAATGAGCAGTTCTTC

size: NA
V: TRBV10-3
D: NA
J: TRBJ2-3
CDR3: CAVQSSRNGGNTQYF
DNA: TGTGCCGTCCAAAGTAGCAGGAATGGCGGGAATACGCAGTATTTT

size: NA
V: TRBV7-6
D: TRBD2
J: TRBJ2-5
CDR3: CASSSTSGMETQYF
DNA: TGTGCCAGCAGCTCGACTAGCGGGATGGAGACCCAGTACTTC

size: many
V: TRBV4-3
D: NA
J: TRBJ1-4
CDR3: CASSQARKEDNEKLFF
DNA: TGCGCCAGCAGCCAAGCGAGGAAAGAGGATAATGAAAAACTGTTTTTT

size: NA
V: TRBV10-3
D: TRBD2
J: TRBJ2-1
CDR3: CAIGGGNEQFF
DNA: TGTGCCATCGGGGGGGGCAATGAGCAGTTCTTC

size: many
V: TRBV6-5
D: TRBD1
J: TRBJ1-1
CDR3: CASSRQGRAFF
DNA: TGTGCCAGCAGTCGACAGGGGCGAGCTTTCTTT

size: NA
V: TRBV5-4
D: NA
J: TRBJ2-2
CDR3: CASSLAAAAGNTGELFF
DNA: TGTGCCAGCAGCTTGGCCGCCGCGGCAGGGAACACCGGGGAGCTGTTTTTT

size: many
V: TRBV28
D: TRBD1
J: TRBJ1-2
CDR3: CATDRGYGYTF
DNA: TGTGCCACCGACAGGGGCTATGGCTACACCTTC

size: many
V: TRBV7-9
D: NA
J: TRBJ2-7
CDR3: CASGRGYEQYF
DNA: TGTGCCAGCGGTAGGGGCTACGAGCAGTACTTC

size: NA
V: TRBV5-1
D: NA
J: TRBJ2-7
CDR3: CASALKGVEDSYEQYF
DNA: TGCGCCAGCGCCCTGAAGGGGGTCGAAGACTCCTACGAGCAGTACTTC